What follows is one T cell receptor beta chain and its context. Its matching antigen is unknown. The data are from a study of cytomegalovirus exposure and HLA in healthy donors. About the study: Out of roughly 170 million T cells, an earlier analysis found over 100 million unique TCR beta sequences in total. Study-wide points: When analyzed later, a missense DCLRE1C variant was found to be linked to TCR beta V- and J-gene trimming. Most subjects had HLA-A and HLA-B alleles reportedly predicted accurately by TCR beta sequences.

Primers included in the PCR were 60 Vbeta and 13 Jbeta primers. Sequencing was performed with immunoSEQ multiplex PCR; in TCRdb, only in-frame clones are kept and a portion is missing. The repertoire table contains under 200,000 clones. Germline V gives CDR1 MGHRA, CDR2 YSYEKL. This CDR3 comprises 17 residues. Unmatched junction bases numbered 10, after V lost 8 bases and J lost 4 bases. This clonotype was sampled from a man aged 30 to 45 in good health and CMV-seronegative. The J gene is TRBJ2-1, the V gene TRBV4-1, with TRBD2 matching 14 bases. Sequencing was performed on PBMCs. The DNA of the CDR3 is TGCGCCAGCGCGGGACTAGCGGGAGCGGGGCCATACAATGAGCAGTTCTTC. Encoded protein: CASAGLAGAGPYNEQFF.